These T cell receptor beta chains were read from a single sample in a study of identical twins. One entry per CDR3 protein results from TCRdb running MiXCR on the 5' RACE reads. The sample contains approximately 530,000 distinct CDR3 sequences, 20% to 25% of which appear only once. This sample was also put to use in a study of yellow fever vaccine responses in identical twins.

The sample taken for sequencing was CD4+ T cells sorted from blood. Receptor source: a woman aged 18-30 years in good health. Each CDR3 is given with its conserved first and last residue. The D gene is left open where the match is weak. Rows give clone size only sometimes, using once, few, many, or a class for an expanded clone.

j_gene,v_gene,d_gene,abundance,len,CDR3aa,CDR3nt
TRBJ2-1,TRBV2,NA,NA,15,CASSVGKSSYNEQFF,TGTGCCAGCAGTGTGGGCAAGAGCTCCTACAATGAGCAGTTCTTC
TRBJ2-1,TRBV12-3/TRBV12-4,NA,few,11,CASSLSVLLFF,TGTGCCAGCAGTTTGAGTGTTTTGCTTTTCTTC
TRBJ1-2,TRBV20-1,NA,few,14,CSARDTVKHYGYTF,TGCAGTGCTAGAGATACAGTAAAACACTATGGCTACACCTTC
TRBJ2-1,TRBV5-1,NA,many,12,CASSLGGYEQFF,TGTGCCAGCAGTTTAGGGGGGTATGAGCAGTTCTTC
TRBJ2-5,TRBV5-6,NA,NA,15,CASSLRLGQQETQYF,TGTGCCAGCAGCTTGCGGTTAGGCCAGCAAGAGACCCAGTACTTC
TRBJ1-3,TRBV5-1,NA,NA,15,CASSPLTNSGNTIYF,TGCGCCAGCAGCCCGCTGACGAACTCTGGAAACACCATATATTTT
TRBJ2-2,TRBV7-9,NA,few,14,CASSHSLGTGELFF,TGTGCCAGCAGCCACAGCCTTGGCACCGGGGAGCTGTTTTTT
TRBJ2-3,TRBV6-5,TRBD1,NA,14,CASSSQGIRRTQYF,TGTGCCAGCAGTTCACAGGGGATAAGGCGTACGCAGTATTTT
TRBJ1-6,TRBV20-1,TRBD1,NA,16,CSARSVQGASNSPLHF,TGCAGTGCTAGATCTGTACAGGGGGCTTCAAATTCACCCCTCCACTTT
TRBJ2-2,TRBV5-1,TRBD2,NA,16,CASSLGPASGTGELFF,TGCGCCAGCAGCTTAGGCCCAGCTAGCGGCACCGGGGAGCTGTTTTTT
TRBJ2-5,TRBV5-1,TRBD1,NA,15,CASSPLDRGRETQYF,TGCGCCAGCAGCCCCCTGGACAGGGGGCGAGAGACCCAGTACTTC
TRBJ2-1,TRBV7-2,NA,few,16,CASSPEGGRRGNEQFF,TGTGCCAGCAGCCCAGAGGGCGGGAGAAGGGGGAATGAGCAGTTCTTC
TRBJ2-1,TRBV20-1,TRBD2,few,14,CSARITSGSYEQFF,TGCAGTGCTAGAATAACTAGCGGGAGCTATGAGCAGTTCTTC
TRBJ2-5,TRBV7-9,TRBD2,few,15,CASSLDRTSGETQYF,TGTGCCAGCAGCTTAGACAGGACTAGCGGAGAGACCCAGTACTTC
TRBJ2-7,TRBV12-3/TRBV12-4,NA,NA,17,CASSGSGTKGGLDEQYF,TGTGCCAGCAGTGGCTCCGGGACAAAAGGGGGTTTAGACGAGCAGTACTTC
TRBJ1-6,TRBV5-6,NA,NA,15,CASSLAAIYNSPLHF,TGTGCCAGCAGCTTGGCGGCAATCTATAATTCACCCCTCCACTTT
TRBJ2-1,TRBV3-1,TRBD2,NA,16,CASSHDLAGTYNEQFF,TGTGCCAGCAGCCATGACCTAGCGGGTACCTACAATGAGCAGTTCTTC